This T cell receptor (beta chain) was obtained from a study of regulatory T cells in long-lasting Graves disease. Study-wide findings and caveats: TCR diversity in persistent Graves' patients was below that of newly diagnosed ones. TRBV28, TRBJ1-2 and TRBJ2-5 were favored in persistent disease.

iRepertoire HTBI primers and Arm-PCR of CDR3 regions built TCR beta libraries. TCRdb independently ran MiXCR on the multiplex PCR reads; one entry per CDR3 protein. This table has a few hundred thousand distinct CDR3 sequences, roughly 21% appearing once. In germline, CDR1 is SGHTA, CDR2 FQGNSA. Trimming removed 3 bases from V and 2 bases from J, with 17 bases in between. This CDR3 contains 17 residues. The time point: newly diagnosed GD, antithyroid drugs for less than 3 months. Isolated PBMC RNA provided the starting material for the TCR library. This clonotype was seen at least ten times. The antigen remains undetermined.

The sequences come from peripheral blood mononuclear cells (PBMCs), collected at new diagnosis, from a patient treated with antithyroid drugs. The source of this sequence is a female donor with Graves disease. The chain recombines TRBV7-2 with TRBJ2-1, with a tentative D call TRBD2 (6 bases). The CDR3 loop reads CASSLGGSVPPYNEQFF. CDR3 DNA: TGTGCCAGCAGCTTGGGAGGCTCCGTTCCCCCCTACAATGAGCAGTTCTTC.